This T cell receptor beta chain was sequenced during a study of cytomegalovirus exposure and HLA in healthy donors. Both 60 Vbeta primers and 13 Jbeta primers went into the PCR. Clones were sequenced by immunoSEQ multiplex PCR, and TCRdb holds only the in-frame ones, with some missing. In the table there are about 170,000 clones, around 78% of which are singletons. This clone was counted a single time. In germline, CDR1 is SGHTA, CDR2 FQGNSA. The CDR3 is 15 residues long. V lost 0 bases, J lost 2 bases, and 8 bases lay in between. This chain uses TRBV7-2 with TRBJ2-1, with D maybe TRBD1 (5 bases). The specimen was PBMCs. This receptor was taken from a young woman in good health and CMV-seropositive. CDR3 sequence reads: CASSLAVGAYNEQFF. CDR3 nucleotide sequence: TGTGCCAGCAGCTTAGCGGTAGGGGCCTACAATGAGCAGTTCTTC.